The entry below describes one T cell receptor beta chain. Its antigen has not been determined. It has no much larger one-base neighbor in the sample; base qualities were not kept. The data stem from a study of blood T cell repertoires in COVID-19 (dated by TCRdb to 2019 to 2021). Some background on the complete study: The collaborator samples originated in the United States, Italy and Spain and spanned the acute and convalescent phases of COVID-19. Nearly every sample came with metadata listing a de-identified subject ID, COVID-19 status, age in years and sex. The samples were drawn from two sources: the first 160 participants of the ongoing ImmuneRACE study, and fewer than 1,500 subjects contributed by 6 global collaborators. Deeply sampled blood TCRbeta repertoires from subjects exposed to, actively infected with, or recovered from COVID-19 were included in the dataset. The repertoires were released in a freely available public database meant as a resource for research on the immune response to SARS-CoV-2. The prospective study material was composed of cDNA or gDNA derived from T cells, B-cell-depleted T cells, or PBMCs. Where available, HLA class I and class II types were taken from metadata supplied by the sample provider and were not determined by assay-based typing. Broad study findings and their caveats: How much clinical and demographic metadata was included differed by source and by participant, and the metadata was provided uncurated.

Participants in the prospective study were enrolled through a virtual design, were aged 18 to 89 years, and lived in some 24 United States geographic areas. In the prospective study, cohorts were assigned on the basis of participant-reported clinical history obtained from a screening survey and a study questionnaire. Recovered participants in ImmuneRACE Cohort 3 were defined as having two consecutive negative NP/OP PCR tests, clearance from a healthcare professional, or resolution of symptoms. In the prospective study, mobile phlebotomists collected whole blood, serum and a nasopharyngeal or oropharyngeal swab from each participant. Over a roughly 2-month period, participants in the prospective study had the option of providing additional blood draws and questionnaires. Before DNA extraction, blood samples from the prospective study were shipped at room temperature or frozen. The CDR3 runs 13 residues from the cysteine to the phenylalanine. Solely the CDR3 DNA is kept, with 39 bases framed from the first base. The V end loses 7 bases and the J end loses 2 bases, and a stretch of 12 bases separates them. CDR1 and CDR2, per the germline V gene, are MNHEY and SVGAGI.

The immunoSEQ Assay, a bias-controlled multiplex PCR, was used to amplify TCRbeta CDR3 regions from genomic DNA. On the authors' methods: The number of nucleated cells in each sample was estimated from the amplification of reference gene primers within the assay. Sequence reads were collapsed and filtered to measure the absolute abundance of every unique TCRbeta CDR3 rearrangement. For each sample, productive Simpson clonality was calculated as the square root of Simpson's diversity index across productive rearrangements. The immuneACCESS repertoire file appears here via TCRdb, limited to in-frame rearrangements. These files lack a portion of the clones; in checked studies, under half of the deficit traces to unresolved V genes, and the cause of the others is not known. Clone size and the V and J calls come from that table; the DNA yielded D and trimming. The sample data list 250,000 to 300,000 clones, and around nine tenths of these were observed just once. The top ten hold 1.1% of the sample.

Sequencing was carried out using PBMCs or T cells enriched from blood (not recorded which). The rearranged chain carries TRBV6-5 and TRBJ2-7, with a weak D call of TRBD1 (5 bases match). This clonotype was sampled from a woman in her 30s who had recovered from COVID-19. CDR3 loop: CASTLRGTYEQYF. The DNA reads TGTGCCAGCACCCTTAGGGGCACCTACGAGCAGTACTTC.